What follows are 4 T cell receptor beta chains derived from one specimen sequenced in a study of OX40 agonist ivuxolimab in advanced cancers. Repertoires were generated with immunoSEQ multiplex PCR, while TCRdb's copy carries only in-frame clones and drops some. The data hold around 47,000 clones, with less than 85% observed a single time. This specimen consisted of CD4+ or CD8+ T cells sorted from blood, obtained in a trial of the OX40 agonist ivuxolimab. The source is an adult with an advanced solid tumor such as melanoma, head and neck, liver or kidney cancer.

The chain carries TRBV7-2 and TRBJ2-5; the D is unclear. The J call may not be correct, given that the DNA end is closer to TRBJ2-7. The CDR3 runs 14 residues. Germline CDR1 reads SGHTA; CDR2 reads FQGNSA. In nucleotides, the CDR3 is TGTGCCAGCAGCTTTGGGTCGGCTACCTACGAGCAGTACTTC. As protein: CASSFGSATYEQYF.

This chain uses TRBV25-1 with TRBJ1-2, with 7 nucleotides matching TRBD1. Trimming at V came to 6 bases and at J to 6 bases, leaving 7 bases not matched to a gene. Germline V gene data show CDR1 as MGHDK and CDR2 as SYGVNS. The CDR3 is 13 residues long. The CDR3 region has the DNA TGTGCCAGCAGAAGGGGGCAGGGGGATGGCTACACCTTC. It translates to CASRRGQGDGYTF.

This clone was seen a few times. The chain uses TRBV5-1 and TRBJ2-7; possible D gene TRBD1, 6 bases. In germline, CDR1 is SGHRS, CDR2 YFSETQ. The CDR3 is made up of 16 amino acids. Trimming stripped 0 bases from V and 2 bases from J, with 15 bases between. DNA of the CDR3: TGCGCCAGCAGCTTGGACCAGGGGCGCATAACCTACGAGCAGTACTTC. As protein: CASSLDQGRITYEQYF.

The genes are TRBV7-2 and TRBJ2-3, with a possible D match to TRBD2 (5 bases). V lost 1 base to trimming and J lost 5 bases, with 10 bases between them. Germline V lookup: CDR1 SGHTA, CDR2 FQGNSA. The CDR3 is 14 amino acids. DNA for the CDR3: TGTGCCAGCAGCTTAGAGCCGGGGTTAGATACGCAGTATTTT. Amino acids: CASSLEPGLDTQYF.